This TCR beta chain was observed in a study of radiotherapy plus CTLA-4 blockade in lung cancer. The CDR3 covers 13 residues. Germline V gene sequence: CDR1 MGHRA, CDR2 YSYEKL. The germline V and J ends were trimmed by 11 bases and 8 bases, with 19 bases remaining between them. Sequenced by immunoSEQ multiplex PCR; TCRdb stores in-frame clones only, minus some. The sample lists about 77,000 clones; just under 75% were seen once. CTLA-4 blockade with ipilimumab, together with focal radiation, was given to patients with chemo-refractory metastatic non-small-cell lung cancer. The material was peripheral blood, obtained from a patient treated with radiotherapy plus ipilimumab. The rearrangement links TRBV4-1 to TRBJ2-1; D may be TRBD2 (6 bases). The receptor's source is a human donor with non-small cell lung cancer whose response to radiotherapy plus ipilimumab could not be evaluated. The CDR3 spells CACGTPGGDEQFF. CDR3 sequence (DNA): TGCGCCTGCGGGACTCCAGGTGGGGATGAGCAGTTCTTC.